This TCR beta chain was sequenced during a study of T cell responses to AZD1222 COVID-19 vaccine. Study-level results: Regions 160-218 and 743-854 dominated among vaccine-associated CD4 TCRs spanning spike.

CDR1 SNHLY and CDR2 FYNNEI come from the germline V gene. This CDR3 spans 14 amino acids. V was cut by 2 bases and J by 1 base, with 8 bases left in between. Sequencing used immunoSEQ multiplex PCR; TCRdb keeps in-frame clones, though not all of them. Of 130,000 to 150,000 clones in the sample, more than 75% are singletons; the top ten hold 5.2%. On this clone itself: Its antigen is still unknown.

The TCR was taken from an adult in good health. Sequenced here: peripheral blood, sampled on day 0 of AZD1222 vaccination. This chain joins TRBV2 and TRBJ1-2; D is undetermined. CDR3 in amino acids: CASSENQVNYGYTF. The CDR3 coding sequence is TGTGCCAGCAGTGAAAACCAGGTTAACTATGGCTACACCTTC. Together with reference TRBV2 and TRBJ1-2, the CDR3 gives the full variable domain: EPEVTQTPSHQVTQMGQEVILRCVPISNHLYFYWYRQILGQKVEFLVSFYNNEISEKSEIFDDQFSVERPDGSNFTLKIRSTKLEDSAMYFCASSENQVNYGYTFGSGTRLTVV.